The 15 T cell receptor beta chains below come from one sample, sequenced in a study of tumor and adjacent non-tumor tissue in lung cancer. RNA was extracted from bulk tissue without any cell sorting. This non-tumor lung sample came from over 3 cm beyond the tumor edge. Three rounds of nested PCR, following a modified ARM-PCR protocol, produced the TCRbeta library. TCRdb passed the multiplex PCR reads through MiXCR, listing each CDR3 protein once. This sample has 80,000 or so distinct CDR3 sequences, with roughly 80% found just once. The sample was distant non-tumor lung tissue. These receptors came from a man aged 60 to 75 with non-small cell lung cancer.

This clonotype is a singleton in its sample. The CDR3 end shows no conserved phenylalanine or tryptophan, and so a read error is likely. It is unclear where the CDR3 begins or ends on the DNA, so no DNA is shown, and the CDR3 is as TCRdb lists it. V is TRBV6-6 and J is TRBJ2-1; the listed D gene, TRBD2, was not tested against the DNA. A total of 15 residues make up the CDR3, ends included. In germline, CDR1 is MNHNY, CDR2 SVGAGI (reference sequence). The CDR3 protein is CASSWGGGAYNELFS.

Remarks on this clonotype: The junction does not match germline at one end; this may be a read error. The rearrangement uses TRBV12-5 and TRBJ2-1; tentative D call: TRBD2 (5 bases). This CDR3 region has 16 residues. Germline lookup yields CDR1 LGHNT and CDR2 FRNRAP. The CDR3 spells CASGLSPAGGYNEKFF. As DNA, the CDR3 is TGTGCTAGTGGTTTGTCCCCAGCTGGAGGTTACAATGAGAAGTTCTTC.

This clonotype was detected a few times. The CDR3 coding sequence is TGTGCCAGCAGCTTAATTGGGACAGGGTCTGTCAATCAGCCCCAGCATTTT. This gives the protein CASSLIGTGSVNQPQHF. This sequence joins TRBV7-8 and TRBJ1-5, with 9 bases fitting TRBD1. This CDR3 has 17 amino acids. Per germline, CDR1 SGHVS and CDR2 FQNEAQ. V lost 2 bases and J lost 3; bases outside the gene matches: 8. Combining the CDR3 with reference TRBV7-8 and TRBJ1-5 gives the whole variable domain GAGVSQSPRYKVAKRGQDVALRCDPISGHVSLFWYQQALGQGPEFLTYFQNEAQLDKSGLPSDRFFAERPEGSVSTLKIQRTQQEDSAVYLCASSLIGTGSVNQPQHFGDGTRLSIL.

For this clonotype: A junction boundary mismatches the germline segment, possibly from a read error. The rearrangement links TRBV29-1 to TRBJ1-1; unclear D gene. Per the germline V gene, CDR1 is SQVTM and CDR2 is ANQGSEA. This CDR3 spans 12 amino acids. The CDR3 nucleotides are TGTAGCGTTGAAGGTAGGTCCGCTGAAGCTTTCTTT. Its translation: CSVEGRSAEAFF.

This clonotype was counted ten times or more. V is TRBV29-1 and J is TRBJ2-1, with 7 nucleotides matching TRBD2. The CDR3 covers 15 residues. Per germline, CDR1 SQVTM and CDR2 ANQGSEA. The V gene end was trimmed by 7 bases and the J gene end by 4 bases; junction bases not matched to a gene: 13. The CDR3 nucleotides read TGCAGCGGAGCCCCGTTGCGGGGGTATTACAATGAGCAGTTCTTC. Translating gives CSGAPLRGYYNEQFF.

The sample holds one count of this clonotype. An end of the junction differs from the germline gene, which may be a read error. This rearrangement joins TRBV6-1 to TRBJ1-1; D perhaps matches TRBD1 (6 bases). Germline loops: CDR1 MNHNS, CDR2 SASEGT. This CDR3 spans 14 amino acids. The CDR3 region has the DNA TGTGCTAGCAGGTCGGGACATCTAAACGCTGAAGCTTTATTT. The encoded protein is CASRSGHLNAEALF.

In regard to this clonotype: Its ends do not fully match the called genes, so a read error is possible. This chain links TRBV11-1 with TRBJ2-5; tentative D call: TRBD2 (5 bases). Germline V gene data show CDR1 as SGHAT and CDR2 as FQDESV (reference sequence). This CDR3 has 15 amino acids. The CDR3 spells CASSLNGLNQETHYF. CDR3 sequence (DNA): TGTGCCAGCAGCTTAAACGGACTGAACCAAGAGACCCATTACTTC.

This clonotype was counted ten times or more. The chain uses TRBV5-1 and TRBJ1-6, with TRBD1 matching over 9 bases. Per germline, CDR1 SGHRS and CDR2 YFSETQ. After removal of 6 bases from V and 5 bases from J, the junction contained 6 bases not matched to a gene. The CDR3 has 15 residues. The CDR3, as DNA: TGCGCCAGCAAAACAGGGGGCGTCGATAATTCACCCCTCCACTTT. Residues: CASKTGGVDNSPLHF.

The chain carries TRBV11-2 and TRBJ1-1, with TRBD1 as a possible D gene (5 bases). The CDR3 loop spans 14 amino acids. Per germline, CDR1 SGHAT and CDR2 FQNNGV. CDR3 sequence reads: CAGILVGRGTEAFF. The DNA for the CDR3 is TGTGCAGGCATCTTAGTCGGAAGGGGCACTGAAGCTTTCTTT.

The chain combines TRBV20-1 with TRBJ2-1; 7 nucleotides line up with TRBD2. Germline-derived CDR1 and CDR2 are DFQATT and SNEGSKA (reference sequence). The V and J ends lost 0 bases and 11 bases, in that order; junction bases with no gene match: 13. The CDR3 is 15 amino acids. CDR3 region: CSARDRVAGFNKQFF. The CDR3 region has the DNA TGCAGTGCTAGAGATCGAGTAGCGGGTTTTAATAAGCAGTTCTTC.

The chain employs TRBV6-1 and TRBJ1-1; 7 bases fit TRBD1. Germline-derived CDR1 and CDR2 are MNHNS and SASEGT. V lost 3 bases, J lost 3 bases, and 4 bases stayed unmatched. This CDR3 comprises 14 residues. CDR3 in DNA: TGTGCCAGCAGTGATGACAGGGAAGACACTGAAGCTTTCTTT. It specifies CASSDDREDTEAFF.

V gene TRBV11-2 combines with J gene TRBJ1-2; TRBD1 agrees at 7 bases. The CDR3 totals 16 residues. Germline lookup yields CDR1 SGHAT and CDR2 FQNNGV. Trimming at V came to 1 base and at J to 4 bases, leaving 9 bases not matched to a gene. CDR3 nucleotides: TGTGCCAGCAGCTTAGGCCCCTCCGGGACAGCCTATGGCTACACCTTC. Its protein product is CASSLGPSGTAYGYTF.

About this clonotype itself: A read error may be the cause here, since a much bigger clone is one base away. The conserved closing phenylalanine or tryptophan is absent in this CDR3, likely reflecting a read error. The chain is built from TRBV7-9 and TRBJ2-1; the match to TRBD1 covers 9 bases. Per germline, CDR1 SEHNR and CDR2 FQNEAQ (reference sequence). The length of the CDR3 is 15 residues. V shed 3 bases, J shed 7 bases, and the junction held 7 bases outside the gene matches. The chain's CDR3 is CASSLSFGTGNEQFL. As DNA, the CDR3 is TGTGCCAGCAGCTTGAGCTTTGGGACAGGGAATGAGCAGTTCTTG.

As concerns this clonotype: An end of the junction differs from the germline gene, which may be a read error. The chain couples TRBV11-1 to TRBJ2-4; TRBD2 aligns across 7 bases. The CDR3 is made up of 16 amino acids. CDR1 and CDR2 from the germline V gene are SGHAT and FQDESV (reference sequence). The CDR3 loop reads CASNQTSRRAKNIQYF. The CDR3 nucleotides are TGCGCCAGCAACCAGACTAGCAGGAGGGCCAAAAACATTCAGTACTTC. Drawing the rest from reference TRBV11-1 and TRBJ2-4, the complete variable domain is EAEVAQSPRYKITEKSQAVAFWCDPISGHATLYWYRQILGQGPELLVQFQDESVVDDSQLPKDRFSAERLKGVDSTLKIQPAELGDSAMYLCASNQTSRRAKNIQYFGAGTRLSVL.

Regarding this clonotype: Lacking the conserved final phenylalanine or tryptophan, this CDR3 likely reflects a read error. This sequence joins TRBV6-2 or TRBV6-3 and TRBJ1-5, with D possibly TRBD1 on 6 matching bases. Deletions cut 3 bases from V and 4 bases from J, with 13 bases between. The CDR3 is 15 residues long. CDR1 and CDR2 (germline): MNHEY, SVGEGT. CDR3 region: CASSYNTGTNQPQHS. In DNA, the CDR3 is TGTGCCAGCAGTTATAACACAGGGACAAATCAGCCCCAGCATTCT.